The 18 T cell receptor beta chains given below trace back to one sample, sequenced in a study of regulatory T cells in long-lasting Graves disease. As for time point: newly diagnosed GD, antithyroid drugs for less than 3 months. Preparation of the TCR library used RNA extracted from PBMCs. According to the study, TCR beta libraries were built with iRepertoire HTBI primers and CDR3-region Arm-PCR. Each CDR3 protein gets one entry after TCRdb re-called the multiplex PCR reads with MiXCR. The table includes a few hundred thousand distinct CDR3 sequences, over 15% detected once. The same sample was also studied in work on T cells in Graves' hyperthyroidism and ophthalmopathy.

The material was peripheral blood mononuclear cells (PBMCs), obtained at new diagnosis, from a patient treated with antithyroid drugs. Receptors originate from a man aged 35 to 55 with Graves disease.

The V call is TRBV10-3, the J call TRBJ1-3; D uncertain. Trimming removed 3 bases at V and 2 bases at J, with 11 bases between. The CDR3 totals 15 residues. Germline lookup yields CDR1 ENHRY and CDR2 SYGVKD. CDR3 DNA sequence: TGTGCCATCAGTGACAGGCGGTCAACTGGAAACACCATATATTTT. This sequence encodes CAISDRRSTGNTIYF.

In this sample, this clonotype turned up a few times. V is TRBV6-1 and J is TRBJ2-3; 8 bases match TRBD1. Trimming cost V 10 bases and J 3 bases; bases outside gene matches: 6. The CDR3 runs 13 residues. Germline CDR1 reads MNHNS; CDR2 reads SASEGT. The CDR3 loop reads CAIATGGTDTQYF. The CDR3 bases are TGTGCCATTGCAACAGGGGGGACAGATACGCAGTATTTT.

This clonotype has at least ten counts. V is TRBV3-1 and J is TRBJ1-4; possible D gene TRBD1, 6 bases. Germline CDR1 is LGHDT and CDR2 is YNNKEL (reference sequence). Between the trimmed V and J ends, which lost 2 bases and 8 bases, there was a span of 15 bases. The CDR3 is 15 amino acids. This CDR3 reads CASSQRVGGGEKLFF. In DNA, the CDR3 is TGTGCCAGCAGCCAACGAGTCGGAGGGGGGGAAAAACTGTTTTTT.

Ten or more counts support this clonotype. The chain links TRBV20-1 to TRBJ2-1, with D perhaps given as TRBD1 or TRBD2 (7 bases each). Germline-derived CDR1 and CDR2 are DFQATT and SNEGSKA (reference sequence). The CDR3 totals 17 residues. V lost 1 base, J lost 2 bases, and 18 bases lay in between. The CDR3 is CSARGGGGTLPYNEQFF. In nucleotides, the CDR3 is TGCAGTGCTAGAGGGGGAGGGGGCACTCTTCCCTACAATGAGCAGTTCTTC.

This clonotype was seen ten or more times. The chain joins TRBV11-3 to TRBJ2-1; 7 bases align to TRBD1. Germline loops: CDR1 SGHNT, CDR2 YENEEA. The CDR3 has 15 amino acids. V shed 1 base and J 9 bases; nucleotides not matched to a gene: 9. As DNA, the CDR3 is TGTGCCAGCAGCTTAGGGGGGACAGCATACCTTGAGCAGTTCTTC. Translating gives CASSLGGTAYLEQFF.

At least ten counts were recorded for this clonotype. V is TRBV12-3 or TRBV12-4 and J is TRBJ2-1; 9 nucleotides line up with TRBD2. With 6 bases clipped from V and 5 bases from J, the junction kept 5 bases outside the gene matches. The CDR3 covers 14 residues. The CDR3 sequence is CASRLAGLNNEQFF. The CDR3 DNA reads TGTGCCAGCAGGCTAGCGGGGTTAAACAATGAGCAGTTCTTC.

This clonotype showed up many times. CDR3 bases: TGTGCCAGCAGTTTTGCGGCGGGGGCTCGGTCAGATACGCAGTATTTT. It specifies CASSFAAGARSDTQYF. The chain employs TRBV12-3 or TRBV12-4 and TRBJ2-3, with TRBD2 as a possible D gene (7 bases). Trimming stripped 3 bases from V and 4 bases from J, with 17 bases between. The CDR3 covers 16 residues.

The chain joins TRBV20-1 to TRBJ2-3; TRBD2 matches 13 bases. This CDR3 spans 15 amino acids. Germline lookup yields CDR1 DFQATT and CDR2 SNEGSKA (reference sequence). V was clipped by 2 bases and J by 5 bases; unmatched bases: 4. The CDR3 nucleotides read TGCAGTGCTAGATTCGGACTAGCGGGGGAAGATACGCAGTATTTT. Its protein is CSARFGLAGEDTQYF.

This clonotype showed up many times. The chain uses TRBV20-1 and TRBJ1-5; D might be TRBD1 (6 bases). Trimming pared 0 bases from V and 2 bases from J, leaving 14 bases between. Germline V gene data show CDR1 as DFQATT and CDR2 as SNEGSKA (reference sequence). CDR3 length equals 16 residues. CDR3 residues: CSARDRRGSGNQPQHF. The CDR3 DNA reads as TGCAGTGCTAGAGATCGCAGGGGAAGCGGCAATCAGCCCCAGCATTTT.

This clonotype was recorded at least ten times. The junction differs from germline at one of its ends, possibly a read error. V and J are TRBV5-1 and TRBJ2-1; 7 positions agree with TRBD1. Per germline, CDR1 SGHRS and CDR2 YFSETQ. The CDR3 spans 14 residues. CDR3 amino acids: CASSPGTEYNEQFF. CDR3 nucleotides: TGTGCCAGCAGCCCCGGGACAGAGTACAATGAGCAGTTCTTC.

Remarks on this clonotype: This could be a read error, since a much larger clone is one nucleotide away. The genes are TRBV29-1 and TRBJ1-1; tentative D call: TRBD1 (5 bases). The CDR3 totals 13 residues. Trimming removed 4 bases from V and 6 bases from J, with 15 bases in between. The germline V gene has CDR1 SQVTM and CDR2 ANQGSEA. The CDR3: CSVGTGLTAEAFF. CDR3 nucleotides: TGCAGCGTTGGGACCGGATTGACAGCTGAAGCTTTCTTT. The complete variable domain, with remaining parts taken from reference TRBV29-1 and TRBJ1-1, reads SAVISQKPSRDICQRGTSLTIQCQVDSQVTMMFWYRQQPGQSLTLIATANQGSEATYESGFVIDKFPISRPNLTFSTLTVSNMSPEDSSIYLCSVGTGLTAEAFFGQGTRLTVV.

Note on this clonotype: This is likely an artifact of a read error, given a far larger clone one base away. The DNA of the CDR3 is TGCGCCAGCAGCTGGGCACCGGGACAGCTATCCTACGAGCAGTTCTTC. Protein sequence: CASSWAPGQLSYEQFF. This sequence joins TRBV5-1 and TRBJ2-1; the match to TRBD1 covers 7 bases. This CDR3 is built from 16 residues. Trimming at V came to 3 bases and at J to 10 bases, leaving 16 bases not matched to a gene. CDR1 SGHRS and CDR2 YFSETQ come from the germline V gene.

This clonotype was observed a handful of times. The CDR3 nucleotides are TGTGCCAGCAGTTCCCAAACAGGGAGGCAAGAGACCCAGTACTTC. Translating it yields CASSSQTGRQETQYF. The gene calls are TRBV6-5 and TRBJ2-5; perhaps D is TRBD1 or TRBD2 (6 bases each). The V end lost 4 bases, the J end lost 2 bases, and 14 bases lay between the germline ends. Per germline, CDR1 MNHEY and CDR2 SVGAGI. The CDR3 runs 15 residues.

This clonotype was recorded many times. A junction boundary mismatches the germline segment, possibly from a read error. The rearrangement joins TRBV5-1 to TRBJ1-1, with D possibly being TRBD1 (6 bases). The CDR3 extends over 14 amino acids. Germline loops: CDR1 SGHRS, CDR2 YFSETQ. The CDR3 sequence: CASSLGATATEAFF. The CDR3 DNA reads TGTGCCAGCAGCTTGGGGGCGACAGCCACTGAAGCTTTCTTT.

This clonotype showed up many times. The rearrangement joins TRBV4-3 to TRBJ2-3; D is ambiguous. Germline CDR1 and CDR2: LGHNA and YSLEER. This CDR3 contains 15 residues. Trimming cost V 0 bases and J 0 bases, with 7 bases left between them. CDR3 in amino acids: CASSQDSRSTDTQYF. CDR3 DNA sequence: TGCGCCAGCAGCCAAGATTCCAGGAGCACAGATACGCAGTATTTT.

This clonotype occurred many times. The V and J genes are TRBV3-1 and TRBJ2-2; D possibly corresponds to TRBD2 (5 bases). V was cut by 4 bases and J by 3 bases, with 6 bases left in between. CDR3 length: 13 residues. CDR1 LGHDT and CDR2 YNNKEL come from the germline V gene (reference sequence). This CDR3 reads CASSLSDTGELFF. The CDR3 DNA reads TGTGCCAGCAGCCTTAGCGACACCGGGGAGCTGTTTTTT.

The gene calls are TRBV7-2 and TRBJ2-7; D is perhaps TRBD1 (6 bases). The V gene's germline CDR1 is SGHTA and CDR2 FQGNSA. The CDR3 has 13 amino acids. V was clipped by 5 bases and J by 2 bases, with 10 bases between them. This CDR3 is CASSHKGAYEQYF. Here the CDR3 DNA reads TGTGCCAGCAGCCACAAGGGGGCCTACGAGCAGTACTTC.

This clonotype appeared many times. CDR3 DNA sequence: TGCGCCAGCAGCTGGGGGCAGGGCGACTTCTACGAGCAGTACTTC. Protein product: CASSWGQGDFYEQYF. The genes are TRBV5-1 and TRBJ2-7, with a tentative D call TRBD1 (6 bases). Between the trimmed V and J ends, which lost 3 bases and 3 bases, there was a span of 16 bases. The length of the CDR3 is 15 residues. Germline assignment: CDR1 SGHRS and CDR2 YFSETQ.